These T cell receptor beta chains were read from a single sample in a study of beta chain features in type 1 diabetes. The method was immunoSEQ multiplex PCR; TCRdb's version includes in-frame clones alone and lacks a portion of them. Here the sample spans 450,000 or so clones, over 9.5% being singletons. Input material: naive CD4+ T cells from blood. The receptors were sampled from a woman aged 18-29 years in good health. Both conserved end residues are part of each CDR3. A D gene is named only where the DNA matches it firmly. Rows may omit the clone size; those that give it use once, few, many or a size class.

cdr3_nt: TGTGCCAGCTCACCGACAGGGAACACTGAAGCTTTCTTT
cdr3_aa: CASSPTGNTEAFF
cdr3_length: 13
clone_size: NA
v_call: TRBV18
d_call: NA
j_call: TRBJ1-1

cdr3_nt: TGCAGCGTTGCTCGTAGGGACAGGGGACATGGCTACACCTTC
cdr3_aa: CSVARRDRGHGYTF
cdr3_length: 14
clone_size: NA
v_call: TRBV29-1
d_call: TRBD1
j_call: TRBJ1-2

cdr3_nt: TGCAGCGTTGATACAGGGTTGGGGGATACGCAGTATTTT
cdr3_aa: CSVDTGLGDTQYF
cdr3_length: 13
clone_size: few
v_call: TRBV29-1
d_call: NA
j_call: TRBJ2-3

cdr3_nt: TGTGCCAGCAGTGGACGGAGGAATGAAAAACTGTTTTTT
cdr3_aa: CASSGRRNEKLFF
cdr3_length: 13
clone_size: few
v_call: TRBV2
d_call: NA
j_call: TRBJ1-4

cdr3_nt: TGTGCCAGCAGCCTTCCCAGGACAGTCTGGGCAGAGACCCAGTACTTC
cdr3_aa: CASSLPRTVWAETQYF
cdr3_length: 16
clone_size: NA
v_call: TRBV7-6
d_call: NA
j_call: TRBJ2-5

cdr3_nt: TGTGCCAGCAGCTTCACAGGATCTGGAAACACCATATATTTT
cdr3_aa: CASSFTGSGNTIYF
cdr3_length: 14
clone_size: few
v_call: TRBV7-9
d_call: NA
j_call: TRBJ1-3

cdr3_nt: TGCGCCAGCAGCCAAGGTACGGGACGAGGCTCTGCCGCTCGTGAAAAACTGTTTTTT
cdr3_aa: CASSQGTGRGSAAREKLFF
cdr3_length: 19
clone_size: NA
v_call: TRBV4-3
d_call: NA
j_call: TRBJ1-4

cdr3_nt: TGTGCCAGCTCACCAGGGATAACTGAAGCTTTCTTT
cdr3_aa: CASSPGITEAFF
cdr3_length: 12
clone_size: NA
v_call: TRBV18
d_call: NA
j_call: TRBJ1-1

cdr3_nt: TGTGCCAGCAGCTATCAGACTAGTAATGAAAAACTGTTTTTT
cdr3_aa: CASSYQTSNEKLFF
cdr3_length: 14
clone_size: NA
v_call: TRBV7-9
d_call: NA
j_call: TRBJ1-4

cdr3_nt: TGTGCCAGCAGCCAAATACGTTCCACAGATACGCAGTATTTT
cdr3_aa: CASSQIRSTDTQYF
cdr3_length: 14
clone_size: few
v_call: TRBV4-2
d_call: NA
j_call: TRBJ2-3

cdr3_nt: TGTGCCAGCAGCGGAAGTACAGGGAAGGAGACCCAGTACTTC
cdr3_aa: CASSGSTGKETQYF
cdr3_length: 14
clone_size: NA
v_call: TRBV6-1
d_call: NA
j_call: TRBJ2-5

cdr3_nt: TGTGCCAGCAGCCGGGGGACTACCGGAGCCCTGTGGACCCAGTACTTC
cdr3_aa: CASSRGTTGALWTQYF
cdr3_length: 16
clone_size: NA
v_call: TRBV7-2
d_call: TRBD2
j_call: TRBJ2-5

cdr3_nt: TGTGCCAGCGTCCGGCAGGCAACTGGCTATGGCTACACCTTC
cdr3_aa: CASVRQATGYGYTF
cdr3_length: 14
clone_size: NA
v_call: TRBV2
d_call: NA
j_call: TRBJ1-2

cdr3_nt: TGTGCCAGCAGCTTAGTTCGGACAGGCGCCAATGGCTACACCTTC
cdr3_aa: CASSLVRTGANGYTF
cdr3_length: 15
clone_size: NA
v_call: TRBV7-8
d_call: TRBD1
j_call: TRBJ1-2

cdr3_nt: TGTGCCAGCAGCTTTAGGAACAATGAGCAGTTCTTC
cdr3_aa: CASSFRNNEQFF
cdr3_length: 12
clone_size: few
v_call: TRBV5-5
d_call: NA
j_call: TRBJ2-1

cdr3_nt: TGCGCCAGCAGCTTGGGACTAGGGGCCTACAATGAGCAGTTCTTC
cdr3_aa: CASSLGLGAYNEQFF
cdr3_length: 15
clone_size: NA
v_call: TRBV5-1
d_call: NA
j_call: TRBJ2-1

cdr3_nt: TGTGCCAGCAGCGTAGATATCGGGCGGGGATACAATGAGCAGTTCTTC
cdr3_aa: CASSVDIGRGYNEQFF
cdr3_length: 16
clone_size: NA
v_call: TRBV9
d_call: NA
j_call: TRBJ2-1

cdr3_nt: TGTGCCAGCACTCTGTCGGGCTATGGCTACACCTTC
cdr3_aa: CASTLSGYGYTF
cdr3_length: 12
clone_size: few
v_call: TRBV19
d_call: NA
j_call: TRBJ1-2

cdr3_nt: TGTGCCAGCAGCTCGGGAAATTCCTACGAGCAGTACTTC
cdr3_aa: CASSSGNSYEQYF
cdr3_length: 13
clone_size: NA
v_call: TRBV5-6
d_call: NA
j_call: TRBJ2-7

cdr3_nt: TGTGCCAGCAGTCGTTCCTACGAGCAGTACTTC
cdr3_aa: CASSRSYEQYF
cdr3_length: 11
clone_size: NA
v_call: TRBV5-4
d_call: NA
j_call: TRBJ2-7

cdr3_nt: TGTGCCAGCAGCCCTCAGGGACTAGCGGGCAATGAGCAGTTCTTC
cdr3_aa: CASSPQGLAGNEQFF
cdr3_length: 15
clone_size: few
v_call: TRBV5-4
d_call: TRBD2
j_call: TRBJ2-1

cdr3_nt: TGTGCCAGCAGCTTAGCTGGGTCCAAAGAGACCCAGTACTTC
cdr3_aa: CASSLAGSKETQYF
cdr3_length: 14
clone_size: NA
v_call: TRBV7-2
d_call: NA
j_call: TRBJ2-5

cdr3_nt: TGCGCCAGCAGCTTGGACGGGACAGGGATGACTGGCTACACCTTC
cdr3_aa: CASSLDGTGMTGYTF
cdr3_length: 15
clone_size: NA
v_call: TRBV5-1
d_call: TRBD1
j_call: TRBJ1-2

cdr3_nt: TGTGCCAGCAGCAAAGAGGACAGGGTATACGAGCAGTACTTC
cdr3_aa: CASSKEDRVYEQYF
cdr3_length: 14
clone_size: NA
v_call: TRBV21-1
d_call: NA
j_call: TRBJ2-7

cdr3_nt: TGTGCCAGGGGGACAGGGGGCCTTAGCTCCTACAATGAGCAGTTCTTC
cdr3_aa: CARGTGGLSSYNEQFF
cdr3_length: 16
clone_size: NA
v_call: TRBV2
d_call: TRBD1
j_call: TRBJ2-1

cdr3_nt: TGTGCCAGCAGCTACACTAGCACAGATACGCAGTATTTT
cdr3_aa: CASSYTSTDTQYF
cdr3_length: 13
clone_size: few
v_call: TRBV9
d_call: NA
j_call: TRBJ2-3

cdr3_nt: TGTGCCAGCAGTGAATTTGTGGCGATGGGTACTGAAGCTTTCTTT
cdr3_aa: CASSEFVAMGTEAFF
cdr3_length: 15
clone_size: NA
v_call: TRBV25-1
d_call: NA
j_call: TRBJ1-1

cdr3_nt: TGTGCCAGCAGCCATACCTACGAGCAGTACTTC
cdr3_aa: CASSHTYEQYF
cdr3_length: 11
clone_size: few
v_call: TRBV14
d_call: NA
j_call: TRBJ2-7

cdr3_nt: TGTGCCAGTAGTACTCTTTTGGCTAGCGGGAGCAATGAGCAGTTCTTC
cdr3_aa: CASSTLLASGSNEQFF
cdr3_length: 16
clone_size: NA
v_call: TRBV19
d_call: TRBD2
j_call: TRBJ2-1

cdr3_nt: TGTGCCAGCAGCTTAGGGGGGGCTACAGAGACCCAGTACTTC
cdr3_aa: CASSLGGATETQYF
cdr3_length: 14
clone_size: few
v_call: TRBV7-2
d_call: NA
j_call: TRBJ2-5

cdr3_nt: TGTGCCAGCAGCTGGGGGACCCCCCTAGCCAAAAACATTCAGTACTTC
cdr3_aa: CASSWGTPLAKNIQYF
cdr3_length: 16
clone_size: NA
v_call: TRBV5-4
d_call: NA
j_call: TRBJ2-4

cdr3_nt: TGTGCCAGCCTCGGACTAGCGGGAGACTTCTCCTACAATGAGCAGTTCTTC
cdr3_aa: CASLGLAGDFSYNEQFF
cdr3_length: 17
clone_size: NA
v_call: TRBV2
d_call: TRBD2
j_call: TRBJ2-1

cdr3_nt: TGTGCCAGCAAGGGGAGGACCCTACCAGATACGCAGTATTTT
cdr3_aa: CASKGRTLPDTQYF
cdr3_length: 14
clone_size: few
v_call: TRBV2
d_call: NA
j_call: TRBJ2-3

cdr3_nt: TGTGCCAGCAGCCCTCAGGGGGCTGAGCAGTTCTTC
cdr3_aa: CASSPQGAEQFF
cdr3_length: 12
clone_size: few
v_call: TRBV7-2
d_call: TRBD1
j_call: TRBJ2-1

cdr3_nt: TGTGCCAGCAGCCAAGCCACAGGGGGCAAAGATACGCAGTATTTT
cdr3_aa: CASSQATGGKDTQYF
cdr3_length: 15
clone_size: NA
v_call: TRBV4-2
d_call: TRBD1
j_call: TRBJ2-3

cdr3_nt: TGCGCCAGCGGGATTATAGCGGGCTCCTACGAGCAGTACTTC
cdr3_aa: CASGIIAGSYEQYF
cdr3_length: 14
clone_size: NA
v_call: TRBV5-1
d_call: TRBD2
j_call: TRBJ2-7